Listed below are T cell receptor beta chains from one sample, sequenced in a study of cytomegalovirus exposure and HLA in healthy donors. Clones were sequenced by immunoSEQ multiplex PCR, and TCRdb holds only the in-frame ones, with some missing. The sample shows about 130,000 clones, 75% to 90% of them seen only once. Sequenced sample: PBMCs. These receptor sequences come from a man aged 30 to 45 in good health and CMV-seropositive. Each CDR3 is given with its conserved first and last residue. The D gene is left open where the match is weak. Not every row has a clone size; where given, it reads once, few, many or a size class.

d_gene,j_gene,v_gene,abundance,CDR3nt,CDR3aa
NA,TRBJ1-2,TRBV7-8,once,TGTGCCAGCAGCTTAGATCCCAGGGGATTTGGGGGCTACACCTTC,CASSLDPRGFGGYTF
NA,TRBJ1-5,TRBV13,NA,TGTGCCAGCAGCTTAGGGCAGGGTCTCGGGTCCCAGCATTTT,CASSLGQGLGSQHF
TRBD1,TRBJ2-3,TRBV30,NA,TGTGCCTGGAGTGTAGAGACAGGGCGCACAGATACGCAGTATTTT,CAWSVETGRTDTQYF
TRBD2,TRBJ2-3,TRBV12-5,NA,TGTGCTAGTGGTCTGGGACTAGCCGCAGATACGCAGTATTTT,CASGLGLAADTQYF
NA,TRBJ2-7,TRBV10-3,NA,TGTGCCATCAGTGAGGCTCGCAGCTCCTACGAGCAGTACTTC,CAISEARSSYEQYF
NA,TRBJ1-1,TRBV7-9,NA,TGTGCCAGCAGACCAACGGGGATGAACACTGAAGCTTTCTTT,CASRPTGMNTEAFF
NA,TRBJ2-5,TRBV18,NA,TGTGCCAGCTCACCTCCAGCCCAGGGTGAGACCCAGTACTTC,CASSPPAQGETQYF
NA,TRBJ1-6,TRBV5-1,few,TGCGCCAGCAGGTTTGCGAGGACAGACAATTCACCCCTCCACTTT,CASRFARTDNSPLHF
NA,TRBJ2-5,TRBV7-8,NA,TGTGCCAGCAGACTGCTAGCTGCCGAGACCCAGTACTTC,CASRLLAAETQYF
TRBD1,TRBJ2-5,TRBV29-1,few,TGCAGCGTCTCGGACAGGGGAGGGGAGACCCAGTACTTC,CSVSDRGGETQYF
NA,TRBJ2-7,TRBV14,once,TGTGCCAGCAGCCAATCGGGATTCGGCTCCTACGAGCAGTACTTC,CASSQSGFGSYEQYF
NA,TRBJ1-1,TRBV5-8,NA,TGTGCCAGCAGCCCAGGTTGGGGCTTGAACACTGAAGCTTTCTTT,CASSPGWGLNTEAFF
NA,TRBJ1-4,TRBV19,NA,TGTGCCAGTAGCTCCCTCGGCAGGAGGAGGAAACTGTTTTTT,CASSSLGRRRKLFF
NA,TRBJ1-1,TRBV6-6,NA,TGTGCCAGCAGTTACCATCCCGGGGGGGAGAACACTGAAGCTTTCTTT,CASSYHPGGENTEAFF
NA,TRBJ2-7,TRBV11-2,NA,TGTGCCAGCAGCTTAGAGCAGTTTCGGGGGCAGTACTTC,CASSLEQFRGQYF
NA,TRBJ2-1,TRBV11-3,medium-sized,TGTGCCAGCAGCTTCAGGTCGGGGAGCTACAATGAGCAGTTCTTC,CASSFRSGSYNEQFF
NA,TRBJ2-4,TRBV7-4,NA,TGTGCCAGCAGCTCGACAGGCCGCCGTAAGGACATTCAGTACTTC,CASSSTGRRKDIQYF
NA,TRBJ2-3,TRBV18,NA,TGTGCCAGCTCATATTCGTATGGGGGAGGTGACACAGATACGCAGTATTTT,CASSYSYGGGDTDTQYF
TRBD2,TRBJ2-1,TRBV6-1,NA,TGTGCCAGCAGTGAGACTTGGGGCGGGGGAGGAGTTAATGAGCAGTTCTTC,CASSETWGGGGVNEQFF
TRBD1,TRBJ2-6,TRBV12-5,NA,TGTGCTAGTGGCACGACAGGGGCTGGGGCCAACGTCCTGACTTTC,CASGTTGAGANVLTF
NA,TRBJ2-5,TRBV6-5,NA,TGTGCCAGCAGTTACGGGGGGGGCATGGAGACCCAGTACTTC,CASSYGGGMETQYF
TRBD1,TRBJ1-1,TRBV7-3,NA,TGTGCCAGCAGCCAAACAGGGGGCGCGGAGACGGGGAACACTGAAGCTTTCTTT,CASSQTGGAETGNTEAFF
TRBD1,TRBJ2-7,TRBV5-1,NA,TGCGCCAGCAGCTCCGGGGGGACAGGGCCCGACGAGCAGTACTTC,CASSSGGTGPDEQYF
TRBD1,TRBJ2-7,TRBV20-1,NA,TGCAGTGCAGGACAGGCGAACGAGCAGTACTTC,CSAGQANEQYF
NA,TRBJ2-2,TRBV18,NA,TGTGCCAGCTCACCGCCGGGACTTGACACCGGGGAGCTGTTTTTT,CASSPPGLDTGELFF
NA,TRBJ1-1,TRBV5-1,NA,TGCGCCAGCAGCGGCGGAACTGAAGCTTTCTTT,CASSGGTEAFF
TRBD1,TRBJ1-2,TRBV27,NA,TGTGCCAGCAGTTATCACAGGGGGCCCAGCTACACCTTC,CASSYHRGPSYTF
TRBD1,TRBJ2-7,TRBV27,NA,TGTGCCAGCAGTCGAGGGGGCGGCTTTAGCTCCTACGAGCAGTACTTC,CASSRGGGFSSYEQYF
TRBD1,TRBJ1-2,TRBV25-1,NA,TGTGCCAGCAGTCCCGGGACAGGTTCTTCCTATGGCTACACCTTC,CASSPGTGSSYGYTF
TRBD1,TRBJ2-2,TRBV15,NA,TGTGCCACCAGCAGAGATTTAGGGACAGGGTTAGCCGGGGAGCTGTTTTTT,CATSRDLGTGLAGELFF
TRBD1,TRBJ2-7,TRBV11-1,NA,TGTGCCAGCAGCTCGGACAGGGGCAGGTCCTACGAGCAGTACTTC,CASSSDRGRSYEQYF
NA,TRBJ2-2,TRBV4-1,NA,TGCGCCAGCAGCCAAGTTAATATGGGACTCCTCACCGGGGAGCTGTTTTTT,CASSQVNMGLLTGELFF
NA,TRBJ2-3,TRBV10-1,NA,TGCGCCAGCAGTGAATCTATAGATACGCAGTATTTT,CASSESIDTQYF
TRBD1,TRBJ2-5,TRBV19,NA,TGTGCCAGTAGTTTGAGGACAGGGGGAGGTGAGACCCAGTACTTC,CASSLRTGGGETQYF
TRBD1,TRBJ1-6,TRBV18,NA,TGTGCCAGCTCACAATCCGGGACAGGGGGTTATAATTCACCCCTCCACTTT,CASSQSGTGGYNSPLHF
NA,TRBJ2-3,TRBV6-5,NA,TGTGCCAGCAGTTACGACGGGGGACGTACAGATACGCAGTATTTT,CASSYDGGRTDTQYF
NA,TRBJ1-1,TRBV6-1,NA,TGTGCCAGCAGTGATGAAAGGTGGGAGTCGAAAGCTTTCTTT,CASSDERWESKAFF
NA,TRBJ2-2,TRBV6-5,NA,TGTGCCAGCAGTTACTTGCTCAGGGCGAACGGGGAGCTGTTTTTT,CASSYLLRANGELFF
TRBD1,TRBJ2-3,TRBV10-1,NA,TGCGCCAGCAGTGAAACAGGGGTCTCAGATACGCAGTATTTT,CASSETGVSDTQYF
TRBD2,TRBJ2-7,TRBV28,NA,TGTGCCAGCAGTCGTAGCGGGGGACCCTCCGTCCACGAGCAGTACTTC,CASSRSGGPSVHEQYF
TRBD1,TRBJ2-2,TRBV29-1,NA,TGCAGCGTTGGGGGACAGGGGTACACCGGGGAGCTGTTTTTT,CSVGGQGYTGELFF
NA,TRBJ2-1,TRBV5-1,NA,TGCGCCAGCAGCCCCCCTCGGGACACCTACAATGAGCAGTTCTTC,CASSPPRDTYNEQFF
TRBD2,TRBJ2-1,TRBV14,NA,TGTGCCAGCAGCCTACTACTAGCGGGGGGTCAGGATGAGCAGTTCTTC,CASSLLLAGGQDEQFF
NA,TRBJ1-4,TRBV5-1,NA,TGCGCCAGCAGCTCTGGGCAGGGCAAAGAAAAACTGTTTTTT,CASSSGQGKEKLFF
TRBD2,TRBJ2-1,TRBV6-6,NA,TGTGCCAGCAGTCTTATAGCGGGGAATAATGAGCAGTTCTTC,CASSLIAGNNEQFF
NA,TRBJ2-1,TRBV5-6,NA,TGTGCCAGCAGCTTGATGGGCGGGGGCGGGGATGAGCAGTTCTTC,CASSLMGGGGDEQFF
NA,TRBJ1-6,TRBV30,NA,TGTGCCTGGAGACCACAGGGAAGAGGCTCACCCCTCCACTTT,CAWRPQGRGSPLHF
TRBD1,TRBJ2-2,TRBV18,few,TGTGCCAGCTCACATGGACAGGAGAACACCGGGGAGCTGTTTTTT,CASSHGQENTGELFF
TRBD1,TRBJ1-6,TRBV7-9,NA,TGTGCCAGCAGCACAACGGGACAGGGTAGCGATAATTCACCCCTCCACTTT,CASSTTGQGSDNSPLHF
TRBD1,TRBJ2-3,TRBV6-6,NA,TGTGCCAGCAGTTACTCGACAGGGGGCGGGGATACGCAGTATTTT,CASSYSTGGGDTQYF
NA,TRBJ1-1,TRBV6-6,NA,TGTGCCAGCAGTTACACGGGGGGAGAGGGGACTGAAGCTTTCTTT,CASSYTGGEGTEAFF
TRBD1,TRBJ1-1,TRBV13,NA,TGTGCCAGCAGCCCAGGGACAGAATACATGAACACTGAAGCTTTCTTT,CASSPGTEYMNTEAFF
NA,TRBJ1-6,TRBV30,NA,TGTGCCTGGAGACCTGGCACGCGGGTTGGTTCACCCCTCCACTTT,CAWRPGTRVGSPLHF
NA,TRBJ1-1,TRBV27,NA,TGTGCCAGCAGTTTCCTCGGACAGAACACTGAAGCTTTCTTT,CASSFLGQNTEAFF
NA,TRBJ1-5,TRBV10-3,NA,TGTGCCATCAGCGAGGGAGGAGGGGATCAGCCCCAGCATTTT,CAISEGGGDQPQHF
TRBD1,TRBJ1-6,TRBV6-4,NA,TGTGCCAGCAGCCAATCTTCGGGACAGGGGACACCCCTCCACTTT,CASSQSSGQGTPLHF
TRBD1,TRBJ1-1,TRBV9,NA,TGTGCCAGCAGCCAAACAGGGGGCGCCGCTGAAGCTTTCTTT,CASSQTGGAAEAFF
TRBD2,TRBJ2-7,TRBV10-1,NA,TGCGCCAGCAGTGAGTCTAGCGGGGGGTACGAGCAGTACTTC,CASSESSGGYEQYF
NA,TRBJ2-1,TRBV7-9,NA,TGTGCCAGCAGCTTAGACCCTATACGGGAGCAGTTCTTC,CASSLDPIREQFF